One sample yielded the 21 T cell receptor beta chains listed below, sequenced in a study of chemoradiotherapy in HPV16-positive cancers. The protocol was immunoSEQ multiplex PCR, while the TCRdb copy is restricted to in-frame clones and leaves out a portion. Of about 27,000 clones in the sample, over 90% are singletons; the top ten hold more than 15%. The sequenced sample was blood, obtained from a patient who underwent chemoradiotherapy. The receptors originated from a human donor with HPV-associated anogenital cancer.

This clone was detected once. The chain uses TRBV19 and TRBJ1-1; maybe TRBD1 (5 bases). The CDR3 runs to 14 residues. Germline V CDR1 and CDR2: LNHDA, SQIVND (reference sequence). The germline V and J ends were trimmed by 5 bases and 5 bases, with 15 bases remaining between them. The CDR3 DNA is TGTGCCAGTAGTCTCCAGGGTGGGGTAACTGAAGCTTTCTTT. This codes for CASSLQGGVTEAFF.

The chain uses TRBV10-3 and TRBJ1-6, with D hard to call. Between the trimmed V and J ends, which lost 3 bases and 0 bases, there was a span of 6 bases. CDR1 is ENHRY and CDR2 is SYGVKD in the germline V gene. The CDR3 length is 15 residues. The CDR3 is CAISDMSSYNSPLHF. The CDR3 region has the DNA TGTGCCATCAGTGATATGAGCTCCTATAATTCACCCCTCCACTTT.

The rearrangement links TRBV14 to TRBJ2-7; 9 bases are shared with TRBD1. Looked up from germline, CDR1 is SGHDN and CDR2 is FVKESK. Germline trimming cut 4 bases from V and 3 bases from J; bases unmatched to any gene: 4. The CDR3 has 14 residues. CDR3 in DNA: TGTGCCAGCAGCCGGGGACAGGGCTTCTACGAGCAGTACTTC. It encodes CASSRGQGFYEQYF.

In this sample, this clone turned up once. The CDR3 nucleotides read TGTGCCAGCAGCCGGGCCCGAGGGTACTCCCCGGCCTACGAGCAGTACTTC. Translating it yields CASSRARGYSPAYEQYF. This sequence joins TRBV14 and TRBJ2-7; a weak D match, TRBD2 (5 bases). The CDR3 loop spans 17 amino acids. V lost 4 bases and J lost 2, with 21 bases in between. Germline CDR1 and CDR2: SGHDN and FVKESK.

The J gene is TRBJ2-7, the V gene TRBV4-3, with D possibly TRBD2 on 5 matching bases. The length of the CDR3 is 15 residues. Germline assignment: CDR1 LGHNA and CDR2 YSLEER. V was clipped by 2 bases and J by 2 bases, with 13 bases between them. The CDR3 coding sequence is TGCGCCAGCAGCCAAAGCACCGGACTCGCCTACGAGCAGTACTTC. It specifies CASSQSTGLAYEQYF.

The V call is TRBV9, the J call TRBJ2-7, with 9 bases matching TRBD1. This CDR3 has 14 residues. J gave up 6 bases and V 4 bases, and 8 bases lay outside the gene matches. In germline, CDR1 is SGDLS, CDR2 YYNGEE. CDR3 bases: TGTGCCAGCAGCACCATGGACAGGGGTCGCGAGCAGTACTTC. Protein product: CASSTMDRGREQYF.

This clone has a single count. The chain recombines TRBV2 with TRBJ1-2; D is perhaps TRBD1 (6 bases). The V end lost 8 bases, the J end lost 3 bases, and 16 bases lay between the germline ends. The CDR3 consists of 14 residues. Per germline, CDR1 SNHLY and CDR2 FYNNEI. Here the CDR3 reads CASSSVRTDYGYTF. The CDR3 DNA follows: TGTGCCAGCTCGTCCGTTCGGACAGACTATGGCTACACCTTC.

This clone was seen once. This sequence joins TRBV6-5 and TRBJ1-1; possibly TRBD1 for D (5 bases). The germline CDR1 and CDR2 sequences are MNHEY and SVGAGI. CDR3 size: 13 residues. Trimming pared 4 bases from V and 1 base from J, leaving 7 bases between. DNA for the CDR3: TGTGCCAGCAGTTTCGACAGGAACACTGAAGCTTTCTTT. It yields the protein CASSFDRNTEAFF.

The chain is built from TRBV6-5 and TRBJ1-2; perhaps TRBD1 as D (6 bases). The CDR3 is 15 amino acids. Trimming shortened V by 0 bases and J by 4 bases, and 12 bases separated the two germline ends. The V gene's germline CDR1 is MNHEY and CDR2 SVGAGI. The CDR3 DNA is TGTGCCAGCAGTTACTCGACTGGACAGACCTATGGCTACACCTTC. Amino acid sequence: CASSYSTGQTYGYTF.

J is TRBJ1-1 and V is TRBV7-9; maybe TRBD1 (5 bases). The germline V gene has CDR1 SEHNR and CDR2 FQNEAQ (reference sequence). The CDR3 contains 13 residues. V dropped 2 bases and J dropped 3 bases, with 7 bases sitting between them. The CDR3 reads CASSLIRDTEAFF. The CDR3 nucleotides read TGTGCCAGCAGCTTAATCAGGGACACTGAAGCTTTCTTT. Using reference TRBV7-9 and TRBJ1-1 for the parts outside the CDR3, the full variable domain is DTGVSQNPRHKITKRGQNVTFRCDPISEHNRLYWYRQTLGQGPEFLTYFQNEAQLEKSRLLSDRFSAERPKGSFSTLEIQRTEQGDSAMYLCASSLIRDTEAFFGQGTRLTVV.

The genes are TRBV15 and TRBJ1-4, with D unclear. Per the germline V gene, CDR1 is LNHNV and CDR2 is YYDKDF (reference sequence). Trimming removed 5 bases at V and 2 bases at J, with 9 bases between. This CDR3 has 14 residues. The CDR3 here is CATSLGYTNEKLFF. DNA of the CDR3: TGTGCCACCAGCCTAGGGTACACTAATGAAAAACTGTTTTTT.

In nucleotides, the CDR3 is TGTGCCAGCTCACACCCAGCGACTAGCACAGATACGCAGTATTTT. Translated: CASSHPATSTDTQYF. The chain has TRBV18 and TRBJ2-3, with D uncertain. V was cut by 4 bases and J by 0 bases, with 11 bases left in between. Germline CDR1 and CDR2: KGHSH and LQKENI. The CDR3 contains 15 residues. The full variable domain, its missing parts supplied by reference TRBV18 and TRBJ2-3, is NAGVMQNPRHLVRRRGQEARLRCSPMKGHSHVYWYRQLPEEGLKFMVYLQKENIIDESGMPKERFSAEFPKEGPSILRIQQVVRGDSAAYFCASSHPATSTDTQYFGPGTRLTVL.

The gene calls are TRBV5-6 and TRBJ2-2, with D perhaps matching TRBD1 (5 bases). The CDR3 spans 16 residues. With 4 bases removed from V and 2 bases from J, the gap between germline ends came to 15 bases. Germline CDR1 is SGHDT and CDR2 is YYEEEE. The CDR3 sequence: CASSRSRTHNTGELFF. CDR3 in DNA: TGTGCCAGCAGCCGATCGCGGACACATAACACCGGGGAGCTGTTTTTT.

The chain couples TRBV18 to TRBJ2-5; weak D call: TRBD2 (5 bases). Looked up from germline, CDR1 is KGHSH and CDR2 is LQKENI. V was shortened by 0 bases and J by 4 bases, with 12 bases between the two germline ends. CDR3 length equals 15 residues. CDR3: CASSPPSSRIETQYF. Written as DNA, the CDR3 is TGTGCCAGCTCACCACCCTCTAGCCGTATAGAGACCCAGTACTTC.

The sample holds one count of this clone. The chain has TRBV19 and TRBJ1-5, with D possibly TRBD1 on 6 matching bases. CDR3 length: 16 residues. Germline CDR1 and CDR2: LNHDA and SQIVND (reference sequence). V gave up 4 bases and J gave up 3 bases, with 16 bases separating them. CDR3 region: CASSSTGFRANQPQHF. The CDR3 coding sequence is TGTGCCAGTAGTAGTACAGGGTTTAGGGCCAATCAGCCCCAGCATTTT.

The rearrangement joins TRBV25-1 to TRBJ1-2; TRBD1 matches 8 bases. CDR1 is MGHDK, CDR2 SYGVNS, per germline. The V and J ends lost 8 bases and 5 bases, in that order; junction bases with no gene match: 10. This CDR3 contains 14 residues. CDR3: CASSSDRVRYGYTF. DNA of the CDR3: TGTGCCAGCTCTTCGGACAGGGTGAGGTATGGCTACACCTTC.

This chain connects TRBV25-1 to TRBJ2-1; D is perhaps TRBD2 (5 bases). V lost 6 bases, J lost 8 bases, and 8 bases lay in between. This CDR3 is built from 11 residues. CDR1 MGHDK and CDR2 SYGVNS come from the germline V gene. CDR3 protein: CASRAEDEQFF. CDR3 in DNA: TGTGCCAGCAGAGCGGAGGATGAGCAGTTCTTC.

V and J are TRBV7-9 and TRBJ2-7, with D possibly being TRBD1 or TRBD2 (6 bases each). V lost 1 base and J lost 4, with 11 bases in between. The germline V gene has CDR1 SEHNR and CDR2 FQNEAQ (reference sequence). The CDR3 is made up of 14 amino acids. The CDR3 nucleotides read TGTGCCAGCAGCTTAGGGGGGGCCAGGTACGAGCAGTACTTC. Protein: CASSLGGARYEQYF.

Written as DNA, the CDR3 is TGCGCCAGCAGCCAAGGGGTTTCGGGCACTGAAGCTTTCTTT. This encodes CASSQGVSGTEAFF. The V call is TRBV4-3, the J call TRBJ1-1; D unresolved. Germline assignment: CDR1 LGHNA and CDR2 YSLEER. The CDR3 contains 14 residues. Trimming stripped 1 base from V and 4 bases from J, with 10 bases between.

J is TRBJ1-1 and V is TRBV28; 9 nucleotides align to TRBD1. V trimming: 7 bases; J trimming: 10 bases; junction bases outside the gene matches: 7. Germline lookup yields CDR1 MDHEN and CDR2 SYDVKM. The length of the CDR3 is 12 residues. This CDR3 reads CASNAGQGRAFF. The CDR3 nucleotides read TGTGCCAGCAACGCGGGACAGGGCCGAGCTTTCTTT.

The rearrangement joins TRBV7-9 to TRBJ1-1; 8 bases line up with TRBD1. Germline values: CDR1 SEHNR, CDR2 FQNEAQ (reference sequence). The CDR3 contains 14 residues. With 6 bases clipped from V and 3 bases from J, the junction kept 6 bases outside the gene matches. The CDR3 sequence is CASRTGAADTEAFF. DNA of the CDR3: TGTGCCAGCAGGACAGGGGCCGCGGACACTGAAGCTTTCTTT.